This section outlines one TCR beta chain sequence together with its context. As yet, its antigen is unknown. Different DNA sequences within this sample yield the same CDR3. The entry originates in a study of shared clonotypes between healthy human individuals. Study overall: Donors were a couple of women and a few men aged 18 to 49. Study-wide findings and caveats: Non-shared clonotypes showed lower generation probabilities than clonotypes common to all four donors. Inspection by rarefaction showed sorted-subset sequencing to be incomplete despite large depth.

Germline CDR1 and CDR2: SGHTA and FQGNSA. J gave up 1 base and V 1 base, and 3 bases lay outside the gene matches. There are 15 residues in the CDR3. Profiled with immunoSEQ multiplex PCR; TCRdb holds only in-frame clones, not every one. The repertoire holds more than 2 million clones, with approximately 95% as singletons. The sample taken for sequencing was naive CD4+ T cells sorted from blood. Subset noted: CD45RA+ positively selected. The chain has TRBV7-2 and TRBJ2-5; 7 bases agree with TRBD2. This TCR came from a man younger than 35 in good health. CDR3 region: CASSLGGRGQETQYF. The CDR3 coding sequence is TGTGCCAGCAGCTTAGGCGGGAGAGGCCAAGAGACCCAGTACTTC.